This T cell receptor (beta chain) was observed in a study of T-cell memory formation after mild COVID-19. Across the whole study: Largely, TCR clusters stayed within a single donor.

Findings and limits, study-wide: Contracting CD4+ clones sat mainly in CM and EM; CD8+ in EMRA.

Employing constant-segment primers, 5'RACE generated TCR alpha and TCR beta cDNA libraries bearing sample barcodes and UMIs. TCRdb re-derived calls from the 5' RACE reads in MiXCR, one entry per CDR3 protein. The sample consists of about 350,000 distinct CDR3 sequences, roughly 15% of them appearing once. This CDR3 region has 15 residues. V gave up 5 bases and J gave up 3 bases, with 16 bases separating them. There are many counts of this clonotype. What it binds is not known. The V gene is TRBV12-3 or TRBV12-4, the J gene TRBJ1-1; possible D gene TRBD1, 5 bases. Sequences were obtained from PBMCs or a T cell subset sorted from them (not recorded which). This TCR was recovered from a man aged 18-30 years who had mild COVID-19 (a few samples of this study predate the infection). Cell type and time point are not known. CDR3 region: CASSPPFGADTEAFF. The CDR3 bases are TGTGCCAGCAGTCCCCCCTTCGGGGCAGACACTGAAGCTTTCTTT.